These T cell receptor beta chains were read from a single sample in a study of PD-1 blockade in classical Hodgkin lymphoma. Some clones are missing from TCRdb's copy, which holds only in-frame ones; the method was immunoSEQ multiplex PCR. The sample shows approximately 160,000 clones, 78% of them seen only once. The input for sequencing was peripheral blood mononuclear cells (PBMCs), taken before the second cycle of nivolumab. The origin of the receptors is a human donor with classical Hodgkin lymphoma. CDR3s leave out the opening cysteine and the closing phenylalanine or tryptophan. The order of the fields is V gene, D gene, CDR3 protein. D genes are given only for firm matches.

v_call: TRBV30; d_call: -; cdr3_aa: AWSVRAGASYEQY
v_call: TRBV18; d_call: -; cdr3_aa: ASSPAASTLSGNTIY
v_call: TRBV6-6; d_call: -; cdr3_aa: ASSGTYYEQY
v_call: TRBV6-1; d_call: -; cdr3_aa: ASSSGLQEQF
v_call: TRBV2; d_call: -; cdr3_aa: ASSGEGVSTDTQY
v_call: TRBV4-1; d_call: -; cdr3_aa: ASSTGPRPTNEKLF
v_call: TRBV10-3; d_call: -; cdr3_aa: AIRQYSNQPQH
v_call: TRBV7-3; d_call: -; cdr3_aa: ASRIGGGLNTGELF
v_call: TRBV9; d_call: -; cdr3_aa: ASDSNEGESYQETQY
v_call: TRBV19; d_call: -; cdr3_aa: ASSMDIAYEQY
v_call: TRBV11-2; d_call: TRBD1; cdr3_aa: ASSGRSTGQGIRADTQY
v_call: TRBV6-5; d_call: -; cdr3_aa: ASSYAAGDYGYT
v_call: TRBV30; d_call: -; cdr3_aa: AWSVRGGRTYEQY
v_call: TRBV28; d_call: TRBD2; cdr3_aa: ASRVGLAGPHTQY
v_call: TRBV5-1; d_call: TRBD1; cdr3_aa: ASSFSGGVPTEAF
v_call: TRBV5-6; d_call: -; cdr3_aa: ASSKHNEQF
v_call: TRBV5-1; d_call: -; cdr3_aa: ASSLGPPNTGELF
v_call: TRBV7-2; d_call: -; cdr3_aa: ASSSQGSLRYEQY
v_call: TRBV10-3; d_call: -; cdr3_aa: AISVDQDYGYT
v_call: TRBV5-1; d_call: -; cdr3_aa: ASSLVGQTYEQY
v_call: TRBV4-2; d_call: TRBD2; cdr3_aa: ASRPNGLADYNEQF
v_call: TRBV29-1; d_call: TRBD2; cdr3_aa: SVEGGRTYNEQF
v_call: TRBV11-2; d_call: -; cdr3_aa: ASSLNRALYEQY
v_call: TRBV6-6; d_call: -; cdr3_aa: ASRRPGSTDTQY
v_call: TRBV9; d_call: -; cdr3_aa: ASSPRLVPDTQY
v_call: TRBV5-1; d_call: TRBD1; cdr3_aa: ASSSSGQGSSSGNTIY
v_call: TRBV18; d_call: -; cdr3_aa: ASSPGAGEDGYT
v_call: TRBV6-1; d_call: TRBD1; cdr3_aa: ASVDRDYGYT
v_call: TRBV18; d_call: -; cdr3_aa: ASSPPSTGALGYGYT
v_call: TRBV5-4; d_call: -; cdr3_aa: ASSLGGQNQPQH
v_call: TRBV10-3; d_call: -; cdr3_aa: AIRDDSYEQY
v_call: TRBV6-5; d_call: TRBD2; cdr3_aa: ASSTGGGRGY